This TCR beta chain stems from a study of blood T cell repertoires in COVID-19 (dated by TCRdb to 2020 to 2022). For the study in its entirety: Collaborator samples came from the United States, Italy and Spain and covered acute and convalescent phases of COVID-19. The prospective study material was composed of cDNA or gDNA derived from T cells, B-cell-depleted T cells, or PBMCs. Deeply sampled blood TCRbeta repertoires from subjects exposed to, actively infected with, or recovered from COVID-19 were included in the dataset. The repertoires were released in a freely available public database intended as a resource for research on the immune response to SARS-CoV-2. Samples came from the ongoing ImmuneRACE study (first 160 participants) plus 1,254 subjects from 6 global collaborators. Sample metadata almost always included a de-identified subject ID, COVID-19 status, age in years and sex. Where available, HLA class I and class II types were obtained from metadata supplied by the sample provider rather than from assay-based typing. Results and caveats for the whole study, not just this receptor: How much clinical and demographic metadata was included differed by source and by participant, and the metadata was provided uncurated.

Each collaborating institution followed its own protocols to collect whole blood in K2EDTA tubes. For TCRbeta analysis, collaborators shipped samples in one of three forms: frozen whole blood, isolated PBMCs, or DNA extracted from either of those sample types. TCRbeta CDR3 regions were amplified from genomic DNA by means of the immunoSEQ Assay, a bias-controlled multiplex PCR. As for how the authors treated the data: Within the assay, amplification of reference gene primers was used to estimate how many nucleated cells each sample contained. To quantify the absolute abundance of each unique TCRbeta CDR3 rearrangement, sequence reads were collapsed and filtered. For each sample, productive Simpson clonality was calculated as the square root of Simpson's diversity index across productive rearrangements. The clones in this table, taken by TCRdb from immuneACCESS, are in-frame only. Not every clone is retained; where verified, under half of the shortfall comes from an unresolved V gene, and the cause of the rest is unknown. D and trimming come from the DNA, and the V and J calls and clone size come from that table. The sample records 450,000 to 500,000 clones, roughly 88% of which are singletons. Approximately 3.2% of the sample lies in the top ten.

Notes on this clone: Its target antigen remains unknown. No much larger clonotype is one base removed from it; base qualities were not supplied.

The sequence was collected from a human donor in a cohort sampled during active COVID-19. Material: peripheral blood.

CDR3 reads: CASSLGRGQFYGYTF. Read as DNA, the sequence is TGTGCCAGCAGCTTAGGGAGGGGGCAATTCTATGGCTACACCTTC. Rearrangement joined TRBV11-2 to TRBJ1-2; 7 nucleotides in the junction match TRBD1. For CDR1 and CDR2, the germline V gene lists SGHAT and FQNNGV. The CDR3 starts with the cysteine, ends with the phenylalanine, and has 15 residues. Left in the record is the CDR3 DNA by itself, 45 bases read in frame from the first base. V is trimmed back by 1 base and J by 4 bases, and the junction contains 6 bases that no gene match accounts for.